The 19 T cell receptor beta chains listed next were all sequenced from one sample in a study of cytomegalovirus exposure and HLA in healthy donors. Amplification used 60 Vbeta primers and 13 Jbeta primers. Sequencing was performed with immunoSEQ multiplex PCR; in TCRdb, only in-frame clones are kept and a portion is missing. The sample holds 40,000 to 55,000 clones. Input material: PBMCs. Every receptor here comes from a male donor in good health and CMV-seropositive.

The chain combines TRBV28 with TRBJ2-4, with D possibly matching TRBD1 (5 bases). This CDR3 region has 15 residues. Germline CDR1 MDHEN, CDR2 SYDVKM. The V end was cut by 3 bases, the J end by 2 bases, with 11 bases between. The CDR3 DNA is TGTGCCAGCAGTTTCATAGGGGAAACCAAAAACATTCAGTACTTC. It is translated as CASSFIGETKNIQYF.

This chain uses TRBV4-1 with TRBJ2-7; 8 bases are shared with TRBD2. J lost 7 bases, V lost 2 bases, and 16 bases had no gene match. CDR3 length: 17 amino acids. Germline loops: CDR1 MGHRA, CDR2 YSYEKL. The CDR3 DNA follows: TGCGCCAGCAGCCAAAGTAGCGGGGTGGGCGGCTCTTGGGAGCAGTACTTC. Its protein product is CASSQSSGVGGSWEQYF.

The chain uses TRBV11-1 and TRBJ1-2; perhaps TRBD1 as D (5 bases). CDR1 SGHAT and CDR2 FQDESV come from the germline V gene (reference sequence). This CDR3 region has 14 residues. V lost 1 base, J lost 7 bases, and 13 bases lay in between. CDR3 coding DNA: TGTGCCAGCAGCTTAGACTTACAGGATGCTGGCTACACCTTC. This sequence encodes CASSLDLQDAGYTF.

The chain is built from TRBV6-5 and TRBJ2-5; 7 nucleotides align to TRBD1. The CDR3 extends over 11 amino acids. V lost 7 bases to trimming and J lost 9 bases; unmatched junction nucleotides: 5. The germline V gene encodes CDR1 MNHEY and CDR2 SVGAGI. CDR3 coding DNA: TGTGCCAGCACCAAGGGGGCCTCCCAGTACTTC. Its translation is CASTKGASQYF.

The chain carries TRBV28 and TRBJ1-5, with D perhaps TRBD1 (6 bases). This CDR3 is built from 15 residues. CDR1 and CDR2 (germline): MDHEN, SYDVKM. The V end was cut by 8 bases, the J end by 7 bases, with 21 bases between. The DNA for the CDR3 is TGTGCCAGCGAGAGGGGGGGCAGAACAGCCCAGCCCCAGCATTTT. Its protein product is CASERGGRTAQPQHF.

The chain uses TRBV4-1 and TRBJ2-7, with 8 bases that match TRBD1. The CDR3 consists of 15 residues. V was clipped by 1 base and J by 7 bases; unmatched bases: 9. Germline V gene data show CDR1 as MGHRA and CDR2 as YSYEKL. In nucleotides, the CDR3 is TGCGCCAGCAGCCAAGCGTACAGGGGGTTGGGGGAGCAGTACTTC. It codes for CASSQAYRGLGEQYF.

The V call is TRBV19, the J call TRBJ2-7; the match to TRBD1 covers 7 bases. CDR1 is LNHDA, CDR2 SQIVND, per germline (reference sequence). Germline trimming cut 5 bases from V and 1 base from J; bases unmatched to any gene: 5. The CDR3 totals 14 residues. DNA for the CDR3: TGTGCCAGTAGTCTCCGGGACAGATCCTACGAGCAGTACTTC. Encoded protein: CASSLRDRSYEQYF.

The rearrangement uses TRBV6-6 and TRBJ2-4; D possibly corresponds to TRBD2 (6 bases). CDR1 MNHNY and CDR2 SVGAGI come from the germline V gene (reference sequence). The CDR3 is 13 residues long. Trimming took 6 bases from V and 6 from J, leaving 12 bases between them. Here the CDR3 reads CASSLGLGNIQYF. The CDR3 DNA is TGTGCCAGCAGCTTGGGACTGGGAAACATTCAGTACTTC.

The V call is TRBV4-3, the J call TRBJ2-3; maybe TRBD2 (5 bases). Germline CDR1 is LGHNA and CDR2 is YSLEER. The CDR3 totals 13 residues. Between the trimmed V and J ends, which lost 3 bases and 8 bases, there was a span of 12 bases. CDR3 coding DNA: TGCGCCAGCAGCCACCGCCGGGGTTGTACGCAGTATTTT. This sequence encodes CASSHRRGCTQYF.

The chain is built from TRBV6-1 and TRBJ1-5, with unresolved D. CDR1 and CDR2 (germline): MNHNS, SASEGT. V was trimmed by 7 bases and J by 0 bases, leaving 10 bases between them. The CDR3 consists of 14 residues. CDR3 sequence: CASMAGYSNQPQHF. CDR3 bases: TGTGCCAGCATGGCGGGCTATAGCAATCAGCCCCAGCATTTT.

The gene calls are TRBV7-6 and TRBJ1-1; tentatively, D is TRBD1 (5 bases). Germline-derived CDR1 and CDR2 are SGHVS and FNYEAQ. The CDR3 totals 15 residues. Deletions cut 1 base from V and 5 bases from J, with 14 bases between. In DNA, the CDR3 is TGTGCCAGCAGCTTAGGGGGAGTGGGGGGGACTGAAGCTTTCTTT. It is translated as CASSLGGVGGTEAFF.

The chain couples TRBV30 to TRBJ1-1, with D uncertain. CDR3 size: 14 residues. With 1 base removed from V and 1 base from J, the gap between germline ends came to 10 bases. The germline CDR1 and CDR2 sequences are GTSNPN and SVGIG (reference sequence). The DNA of the CDR3 is TGTGCCTGGAGTGGTCATGTCGGGAACACTGAAGCTTTCTTT. Translation: CAWSGHVGNTEAFF.

The V and J genes are TRBV11-1 and TRBJ2-5, with a tentative D call TRBD1 (6 bases). The J call is in doubt because the DNA end fits TRBJ2-7 better. The germline V gene has CDR1 SGHAT and CDR2 FQDESV (reference sequence). This CDR3 is built from 13 residues. The chain's CDR3 is CASSASQGNEQYF. The CDR3 bases are TGTGCCAGCAGCGCATCACAGGGTAACGAGCAGTACTTC.

This sequence joins TRBV18 and TRBJ1-5; D gene uncertain. The CDR3 is 14 residues long. Germline CDR1 KGHSH, CDR2 LQKENI. The ends were cut back, 11 bases at V and 0 bases at J, with 14 bases in the middle. The CDR3 region has the DNA TGTGCCTCCTTCCGGGGTGATAGCAATCAGCCCCAGCATTTT. Protein sequence: CASFRGDSNQPQHF.

The chain carries TRBV7-8 and TRBJ2-2; 9 bases fit TRBD1. Unmatched junction bases numbered 7, after V lost 1 base and J lost 4 bases. CDR1 SGHVS and CDR2 FQNEAQ come from the germline V gene. The CDR3 is 17 residues long. The CDR3 nucleotides are TGTGCCAGCAGCTTAGATCTCCGGGACAGGGCCACCGGGGAGCTGTTTTTT. Amino acids: CASSLDLRDRATGELFF.

The chain links TRBV18 to TRBJ2-7, with 7 bases identical to TRBD2. CDR1 is KGHSH and CDR2 is LQKENI in the germline V gene. V was pared by 1 base and J by 0 bases, with 9 bases of the junction left unmatched. The CDR3 runs 17 residues. The CDR3 region has the DNA TGTGCCAGCTCACCACTGGGGGGGACGGGGGACTCCTACGAGCAGTACTTC. Protein: CASSPLGGTGDSYEQYF.

The genes are TRBV7-9 and TRBJ1-2; D gene uncertain. CDR1 SEHNR and CDR2 FQNEAQ come from the germline V gene (reference sequence). V was trimmed by 3 bases and J by 0 bases, leaving 11 bases between them. The CDR3 spans 15 residues. The chain's CDR3 is CASSFLDTSNYGYTF. The CDR3 region has the DNA TGTGCCAGCAGCTTCCTCGACACATCTAACTATGGCTACACCTTC. Full variable domain (remainder filled in from reference TRBV7-9 and TRBJ1-2): DTGVSQNPRHKITKRGQNVTFRCDPISEHNRLYWYRQTLGQGPEFLTYFQNEAQLEKSRLLSDRFSAERPKGSFSTLEIQRTEQGDSAMYLCASSFLDTSNYGYTFGSGTRLTVV.

This sequence joins TRBV4-3 and TRBJ2-7; 7 bases fit TRBD1. V trimming: 6 bases; J trimming: 4 bases; junction bases outside the gene matches: 9. The V gene's germline CDR1 is LGHNA and CDR2 YSLEER. The CDR3 spans 14 residues. CDR3 residues: CASSPGQSLYEQYF. CDR3 DNA: TGCGCCAGCAGTCCGGGACAGAGCCTTTACGAGCAGTACTTC.

The chain links TRBV6-1 to TRBJ2-7; D gene ambiguous. The V and J ends lost 4 bases and 8 bases respectively, with 21 bases between them. The CDR3 covers 15 residues. CDR1 and CDR2 (germline): MNHNS, SASEGT. The CDR3 DNA sequence: TGTGCCAGCAGTGGGCCGGTTTTAAGGATGAGGAAGCAGTACTTC. This gives the protein CASSGPVLRMRKQYF.